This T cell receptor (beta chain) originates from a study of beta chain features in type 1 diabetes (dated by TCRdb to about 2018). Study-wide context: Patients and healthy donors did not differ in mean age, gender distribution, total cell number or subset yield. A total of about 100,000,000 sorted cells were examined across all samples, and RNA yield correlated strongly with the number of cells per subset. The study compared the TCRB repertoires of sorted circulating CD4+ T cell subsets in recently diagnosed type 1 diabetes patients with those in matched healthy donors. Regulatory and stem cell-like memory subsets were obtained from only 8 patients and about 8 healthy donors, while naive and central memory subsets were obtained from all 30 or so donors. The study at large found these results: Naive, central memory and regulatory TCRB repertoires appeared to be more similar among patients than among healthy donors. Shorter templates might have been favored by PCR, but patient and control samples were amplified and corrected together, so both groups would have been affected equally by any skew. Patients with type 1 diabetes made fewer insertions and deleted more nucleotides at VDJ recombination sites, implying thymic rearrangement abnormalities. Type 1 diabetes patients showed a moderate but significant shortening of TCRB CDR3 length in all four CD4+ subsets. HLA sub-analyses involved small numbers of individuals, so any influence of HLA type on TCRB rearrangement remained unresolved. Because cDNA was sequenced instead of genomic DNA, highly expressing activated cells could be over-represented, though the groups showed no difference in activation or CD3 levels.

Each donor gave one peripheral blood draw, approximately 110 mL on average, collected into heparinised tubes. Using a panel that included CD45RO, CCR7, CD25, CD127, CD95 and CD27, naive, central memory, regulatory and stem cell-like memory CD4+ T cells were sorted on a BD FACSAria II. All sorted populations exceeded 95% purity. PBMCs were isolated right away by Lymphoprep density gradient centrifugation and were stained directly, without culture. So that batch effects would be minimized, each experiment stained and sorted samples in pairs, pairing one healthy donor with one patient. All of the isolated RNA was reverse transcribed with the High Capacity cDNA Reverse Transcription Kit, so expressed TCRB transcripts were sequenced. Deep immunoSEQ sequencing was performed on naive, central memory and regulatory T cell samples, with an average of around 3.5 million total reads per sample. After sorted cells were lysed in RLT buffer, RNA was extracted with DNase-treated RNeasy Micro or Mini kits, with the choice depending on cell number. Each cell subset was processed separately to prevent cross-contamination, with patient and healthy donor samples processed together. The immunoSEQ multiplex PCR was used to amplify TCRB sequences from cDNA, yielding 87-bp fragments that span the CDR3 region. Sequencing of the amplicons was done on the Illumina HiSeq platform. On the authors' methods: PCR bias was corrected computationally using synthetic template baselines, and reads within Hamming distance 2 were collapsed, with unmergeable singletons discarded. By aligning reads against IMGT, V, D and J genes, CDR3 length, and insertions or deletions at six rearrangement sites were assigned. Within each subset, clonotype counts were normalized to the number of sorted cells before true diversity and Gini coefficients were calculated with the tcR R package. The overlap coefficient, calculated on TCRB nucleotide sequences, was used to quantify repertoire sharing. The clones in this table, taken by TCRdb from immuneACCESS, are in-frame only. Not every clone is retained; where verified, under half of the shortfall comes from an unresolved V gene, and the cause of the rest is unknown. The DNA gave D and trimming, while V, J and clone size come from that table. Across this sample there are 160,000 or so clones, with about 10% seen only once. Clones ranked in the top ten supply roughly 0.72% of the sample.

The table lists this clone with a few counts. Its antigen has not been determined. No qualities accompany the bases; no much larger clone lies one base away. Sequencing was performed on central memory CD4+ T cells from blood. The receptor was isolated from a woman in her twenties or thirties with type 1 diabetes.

CDR3 sequence: CASSKRGGEIYEQYF. The nucleotide sequence is TGTGCCAGCAGTAAACGGGGGGGGGAGATCTACGAGCAGTACTTC. The rearrangement combines TRBV27 with TRBJ2-7; 8 bases in the middle match TRBD2. CDR1 and CDR2 were assigned from the germline V gene (reference sequence) as MNHEY and SMNVEV. The CDR3, cysteine through phenylalanine, is 15 amino acids long. Only CDR3 DNA is held: 45 bases, read in frame from base 1. Trimming takes 5 bases off V and 3 bases off J; junction bases not matched to a gene: 9.